This T cell receptor beta chain was captured in a study of blood T cell repertoires in COVID-19. The table lists this clone with a count of one. The CDR3 loop spans 17 amino acids. The germline gives CDR1 SGDLS, CDR2 YYNGEE. Trimming pared 6 bases from V and 0 bases from J, leaving 20 bases between. The repertoire was sequenced with immunoSEQ multiplex PCR; TCRdb's copy has only in-frame clones and lacks some. The table records around 140,000 clones, approximately 90% of them present only once. This TCR was sampled from a man aged 45-65 years with active or convalescent COVID-19. The chain combines TRBV9 with TRBJ2-3, with D uncertain. The source material was peripheral blood. This chain's CDR3 is CASTNDGFSSSTDTQYF. DNA of the CDR3: TGTGCCAGCACGAATGATGGGTTTAGCAGTAGCACAGATACGCAGTATTTT.